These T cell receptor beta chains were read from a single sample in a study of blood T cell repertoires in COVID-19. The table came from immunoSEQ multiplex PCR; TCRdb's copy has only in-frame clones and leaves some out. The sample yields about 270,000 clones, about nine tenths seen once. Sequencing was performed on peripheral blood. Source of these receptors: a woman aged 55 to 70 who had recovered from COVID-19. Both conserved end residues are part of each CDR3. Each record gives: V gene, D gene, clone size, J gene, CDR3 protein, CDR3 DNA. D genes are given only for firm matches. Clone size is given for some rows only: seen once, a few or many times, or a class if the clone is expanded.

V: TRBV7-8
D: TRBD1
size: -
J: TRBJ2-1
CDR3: CASSPARGLGNEQFF
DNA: TGTGCCAGCAGCCCGGCCAGGGGGCTGGGGAATGAGCAGTTCTTC

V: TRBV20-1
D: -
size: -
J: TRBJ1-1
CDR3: CSVRLRAAFF
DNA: TGCAGTGTCAGGCTCCGAGCAGCTTTCTTT

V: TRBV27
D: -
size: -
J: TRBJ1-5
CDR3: CASSLSTGRNQPQHF
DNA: TGTGCCAGCAGTTTATCAACTGGGCGCAATCAGCCCCAGCATTTT

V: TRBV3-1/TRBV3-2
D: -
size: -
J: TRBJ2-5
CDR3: CASSQVQGTETQYF
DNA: TGTGCCAGCAGCCAAGTTCAGGGGACAGAGACCCAGTACTTC

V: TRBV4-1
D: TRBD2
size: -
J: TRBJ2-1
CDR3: CASSRGLAGGPGQFF
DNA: TGCGCCAGCAGCCGAGGACTAGCGGGGGGGCCTGGGCAGTTCTTC

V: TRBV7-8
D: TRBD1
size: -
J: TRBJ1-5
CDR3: CASSFQTPGQLNQPQHF
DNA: TGTGCCAGCAGCTTCCAGACACCGGGACAGCTAAATCAGCCCCAGCATTTT

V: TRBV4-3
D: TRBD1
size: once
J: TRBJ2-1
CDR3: CASSSTGNEQFF
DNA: TGCGCCAGCAGTTCGACAGGGAATGAGCAGTTCTTC

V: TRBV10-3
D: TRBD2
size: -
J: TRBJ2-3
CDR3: CATSSLAGTDTQYF
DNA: TGTGCCACTTCGTCGCTAGCGGGGACAGATACGCAGTATTTT

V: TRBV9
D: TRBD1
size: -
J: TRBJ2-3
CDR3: CASSQMDRAGTDTQYF
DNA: TGTGCCAGCAGCCAGATGGACAGGGCAGGCACAGATACGCAGTATTTT

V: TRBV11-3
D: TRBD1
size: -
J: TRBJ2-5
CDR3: CASSVTGVETQYF
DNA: TGTGCCAGCAGCGTGACAGGGGTTGAGACCCAGTACTTC

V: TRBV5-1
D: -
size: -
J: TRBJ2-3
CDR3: CASSLGQITDTQYF
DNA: TGCGCCAGCAGCCTGGGGCAGATCACAGATACGCAGTATTTT

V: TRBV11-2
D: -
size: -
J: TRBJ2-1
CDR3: CASSSLGLAGEQFF
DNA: TGTGCCAGCAGCTCCCTCGGGCTAGCAGGTGAGCAGTTCTTC

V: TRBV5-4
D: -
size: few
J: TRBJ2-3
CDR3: CASSLSSEGTQYF
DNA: TGTGCCAGCAGCCTCTCTAGCGAGGGTACGCAGTATTTT

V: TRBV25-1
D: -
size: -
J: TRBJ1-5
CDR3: CASSLREGNQPQHF
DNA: TGTGCCAGCAGCCTCAGGGAAGGCAATCAGCCCCAGCATTTT

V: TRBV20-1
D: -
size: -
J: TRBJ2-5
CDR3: CSASEHYQETQYF
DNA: TGCAGTGCTAGTGAACATTACCAAGAGACCCAGTACTTC

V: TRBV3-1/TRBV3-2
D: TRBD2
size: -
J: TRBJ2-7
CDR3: CASSQERRLAGPYEQYF
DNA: TGTGCCAGCAGCCAAGAGAGGAGACTAGCGGGGCCCTACGAGCAGTACTTC

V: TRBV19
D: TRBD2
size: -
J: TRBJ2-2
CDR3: CASSIDVGGIGELFF
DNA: TGTGCCAGTAGTATAGATGTGGGGGGGATCGGGGAGCTGTTTTTT

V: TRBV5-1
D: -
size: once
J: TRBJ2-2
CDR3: CASSLSPARNTGELFF
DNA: TGCGCCAGCAGCTTGTCCCCAGCGAGGAACACCGGGGAGCTGTTTTTT

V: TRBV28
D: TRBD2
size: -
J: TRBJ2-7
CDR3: CASSLPGTSGSYEQYF
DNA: TGTGCCAGCAGTCTACCAGGGACTAGCGGCTCCTACGAGCAGTACTTC

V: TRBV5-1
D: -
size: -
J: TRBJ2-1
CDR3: CASSFGTNNEQFF
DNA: TGCGCCAGCAGCTTCGGGACAAACAATGAGCAGTTCTTC

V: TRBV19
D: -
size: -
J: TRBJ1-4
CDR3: CASRNWTATNEKLFF
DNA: TGTGCCAGTAGAAACTGGACAGCAACTAATGAAAAACTGTTTTTT

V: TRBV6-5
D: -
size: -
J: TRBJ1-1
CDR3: CANKGQNTEAFF
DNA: TGTGCCAATAAGGGACAGAACACTGAAGCTTTCTTT

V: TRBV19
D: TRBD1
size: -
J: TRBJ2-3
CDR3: CASSPDRGNGDTQYF
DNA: TGTGCCAGTAGCCCGGACAGGGGGAATGGGGATACGCAGTATTTT

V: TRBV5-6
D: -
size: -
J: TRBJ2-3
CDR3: CASSLGGRADTQYF
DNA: TGTGCCAGCAGCTTGGGCGGCAGGGCAGATACGCAGTATTTT

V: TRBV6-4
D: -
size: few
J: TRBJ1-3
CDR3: CASSTEQGNTIYF
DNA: TGTGCCAGCAGTACCGAACAGGGAAACACCATATATTTT

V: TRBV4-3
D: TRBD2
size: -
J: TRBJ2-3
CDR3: CASSQDLAGATDTQYF
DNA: TGCGCCAGCAGCCAAGATCTAGCGGGGGCCACAGATACGCAGTATTTT

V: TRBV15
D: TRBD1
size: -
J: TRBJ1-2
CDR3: CATSRDPTGVYGYTF
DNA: TGTGCCACCAGCAGAGATCCGACAGGGGTCTATGGCTACACCTTC

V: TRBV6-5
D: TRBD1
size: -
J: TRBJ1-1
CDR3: CASSLTGERNTEAFF
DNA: TGTGCCAGCAGCCTGACAGGGGAGAGGAACACTGAAGCTTTCTTT

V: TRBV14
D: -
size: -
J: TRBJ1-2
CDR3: CASSQDWGGNYGYTF
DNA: TGTGCCAGCAGCCAAGATTGGGGGGGTAACTATGGCTACACCTTC